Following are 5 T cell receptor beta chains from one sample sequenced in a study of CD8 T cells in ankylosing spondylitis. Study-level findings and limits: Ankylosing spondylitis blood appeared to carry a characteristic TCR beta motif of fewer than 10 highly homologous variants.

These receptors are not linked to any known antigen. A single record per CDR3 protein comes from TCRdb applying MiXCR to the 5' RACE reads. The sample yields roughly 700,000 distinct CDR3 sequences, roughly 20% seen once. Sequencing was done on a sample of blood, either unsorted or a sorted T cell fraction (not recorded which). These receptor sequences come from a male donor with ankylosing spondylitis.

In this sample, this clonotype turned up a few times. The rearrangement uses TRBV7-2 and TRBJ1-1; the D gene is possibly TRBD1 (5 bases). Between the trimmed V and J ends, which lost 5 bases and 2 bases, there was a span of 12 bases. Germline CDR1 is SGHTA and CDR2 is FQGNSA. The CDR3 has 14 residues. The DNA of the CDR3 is TGTGCCAGCAGCGTCTCCGACAGAAACACTGAAGCTTTCTTT. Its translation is CASSVSDRNTEAFF. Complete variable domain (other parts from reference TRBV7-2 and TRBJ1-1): GAGVSQSPSNKVTEKGKDVELRCDPISGHTALYWYRQSLGQGLEFLIYFQGNSAPDKSGLPSDRFSAERTGGSVSTLTIQRTQQEDSAVYLCASSVSDRNTEAFFGQGTRLTVV.

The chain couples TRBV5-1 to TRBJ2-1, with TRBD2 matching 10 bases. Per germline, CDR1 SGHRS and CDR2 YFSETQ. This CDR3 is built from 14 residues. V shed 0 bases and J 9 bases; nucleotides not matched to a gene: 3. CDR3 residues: CASSLAVAGGEQFF. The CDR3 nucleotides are TGCGCCAGCAGCTTGGCAGTAGCGGGGGGTGAGCAGTTCTTC.

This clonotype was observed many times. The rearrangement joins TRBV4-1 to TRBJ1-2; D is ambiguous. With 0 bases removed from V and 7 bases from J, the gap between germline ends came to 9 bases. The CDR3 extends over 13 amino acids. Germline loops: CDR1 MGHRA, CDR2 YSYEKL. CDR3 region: CASSQDRVGGYTF. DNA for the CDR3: TGCGCCAGCAGCCAAGATAGGGTGGGTGGCTACACCTTC.

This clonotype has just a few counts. This CDR3 is CASSFREARVYGYTF. CDR3 nucleotides: TGTGCCAGCAGCTTTCGGGAGGCGAGGGTCTATGGCTACACCTTC. This chain uses TRBV11-2 with TRBJ1-2, with D uncertain. This CDR3 region has 15 residues. CDR1 is SGHAT and CDR2 is FQNNGV in the germline V gene. V was shortened by 3 bases and J by 4 bases, with 15 bases between the two germline ends.

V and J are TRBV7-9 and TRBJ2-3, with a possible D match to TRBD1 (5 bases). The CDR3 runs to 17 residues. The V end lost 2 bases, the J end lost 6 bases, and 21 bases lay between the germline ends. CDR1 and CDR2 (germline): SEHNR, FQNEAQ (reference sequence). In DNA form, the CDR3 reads TGTGCCAGCAGCTTATCTGGCCCCCCAGGGTTGGGCGATACGCAGTATTTT. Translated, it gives CASSLSGPPGLGDTQYF.